Below are 6 T cell receptor beta chains sequenced from a single sample in a study of blood T cell repertoires in COVID-19. Profiled with immunoSEQ multiplex PCR; TCRdb holds only in-frame clones, not every one. The repertoire includes about 320,000 clones, approximately 85% of them detected once, and around 7.8% sits in the top ten. The sample consisted of peripheral blood. These receptors all come from a human donor in a cohort sampled during active COVID-19.

The chain carries TRBV5-8 and TRBJ1-5; the D gene is possibly TRBD1 (5 bases). Trimming shortened V by 6 bases and J by 9 bases, and 22 bases separated the two germline ends. Germline V gene sequence: CDR1 SGHTS, CDR2 YDEGEE. This CDR3 is 15 amino acids long. The CDR3, as DNA: TGTGCCAGCACATTGTTATCCCGGACAACTCGGCCCCAGCATTTT. Protein product: CASTLLSRTTRPQHF.

This chain uses TRBV18 with TRBJ2-7, with D possibly matching TRBD1 (6 bases). The CDR3 consists of 13 residues. Per the germline V gene, CDR1 is KGHSH and CDR2 is LQKENI. The V and J ends lost 6 bases and 2 bases respectively, with 11 bases between them. CDR3 in DNA: TGTGCCAGCTCGCGGACAGATACCTACGAGCAGTACTTC. This codes for CASSRTDTYEQYF.

The V and J genes are TRBV7-9 and TRBJ1-5, with 8 bases lining up with TRBD1. The CDR3 is made up of 15 amino acids. J lost 7 bases, V lost 5 bases, and 10 bases had no gene match. CDR1 is SEHNR, CDR2 FQNEAQ, per germline (reference sequence). The chain's CDR3 is CASSPTGERGQPQHF. The CDR3, as DNA: TGTGCCAGCAGCCCGACAGGGGAACGAGGGCAGCCCCAGCATTTT.

The chain joins TRBV10-1 to TRBJ1-1; D is uncertain. The germline V gene encodes CDR1 WNHNN and CDR2 SYGVQD (reference sequence). This CDR3 has 14 amino acids. The ends were cut back, 6 bases at V and 4 bases at J, with 15 bases in the middle. The CDR3 is CASSPTLPGTEAFF. Here the CDR3 DNA reads TGCGCCAGCAGCCCGACTCTCCCGGGCACTGAAGCTTTCTTT.

The chain has TRBV7-9 and TRBJ2-7; 7 bases agree with TRBD1. Germline CDR1 SEHNR, CDR2 FQNEAQ (reference sequence). After removal of 4 bases from V and 4 bases from J, the junction contained 7 bases not matched to a gene. The CDR3 has 14 amino acids. The CDR3 region is CASSSDRVGYEQYF. CDR3 nucleotide sequence: TGTGCCAGCAGCTCCGACAGGGTAGGGTACGAGCAGTACTTC.

Worth noting for this clone: Germline is not matched at one junction end, which may reflect a read error. This chain uses TRBV11-3 with TRBJ1-1; D is perhaps TRBD1 (5 bases). The CDR3 is made up of 8 amino acids. Germline loops: CDR1 SGHNT, CDR2 YENEEA. This CDR3 is CQMGRAFF. The CDR3 nucleotides read TGCCAGATGGGGCGGGCTTTCTTT.